This T cell receptor beta chain was sequenced for a study of vaccination effects on CD4 cells after COVID-19. With regard to this clone: Its specificity is not known.

Germline values: CDR1 SGHNT, CDR2 YYREEE (reference sequence). V dropped 0 bases and J dropped 2 bases, with 14 bases sitting between them. The CDR3 has 17 residues. Having been cultured for under twelve days, the cells underwent CD4+ T cell isolation. People in the vaccine group had not been infected with SARS-CoV-2 before, and their nucleocapsid antibodies were negative. Clones were read by immunoSEQ multiplex PCR, and TCRdb kept only the in-frame ones, dropping some. The table records over 65,000 clones, approximately 77% of them present only once. This TCR was recovered from a human donor who received a COVID-19 vaccine. The source material was CD4+ T cells from PBMCs cultured without peptide, sampled before COVID-19 vaccination. V usage is TRBV5-4 and J usage is TRBJ2-2, with D maybe TRBD2 (6 bases). This chain's CDR3 is CASSLASSGTNTGELFF. DNA for the CDR3: TGTGCCAGCAGCTTGGCCTCGTCAGGGACTAACACCGGGGAGCTGTTTTTT.